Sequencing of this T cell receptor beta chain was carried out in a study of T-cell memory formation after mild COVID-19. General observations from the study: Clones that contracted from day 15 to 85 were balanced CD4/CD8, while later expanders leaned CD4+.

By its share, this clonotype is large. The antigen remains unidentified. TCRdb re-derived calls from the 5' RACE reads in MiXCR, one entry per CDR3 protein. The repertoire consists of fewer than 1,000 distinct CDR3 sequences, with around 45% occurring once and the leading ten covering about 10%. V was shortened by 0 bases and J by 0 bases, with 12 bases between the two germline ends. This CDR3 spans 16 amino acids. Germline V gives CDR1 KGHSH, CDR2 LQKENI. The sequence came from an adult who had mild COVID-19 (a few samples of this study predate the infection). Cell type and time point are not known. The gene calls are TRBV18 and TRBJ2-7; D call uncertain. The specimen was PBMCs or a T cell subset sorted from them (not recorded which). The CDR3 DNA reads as TGTGCCAGCTCACCACCGTTAGGCAGGATCTCCTACGAGCAGTACTTC. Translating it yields CASSPPLGRISYEQYF.